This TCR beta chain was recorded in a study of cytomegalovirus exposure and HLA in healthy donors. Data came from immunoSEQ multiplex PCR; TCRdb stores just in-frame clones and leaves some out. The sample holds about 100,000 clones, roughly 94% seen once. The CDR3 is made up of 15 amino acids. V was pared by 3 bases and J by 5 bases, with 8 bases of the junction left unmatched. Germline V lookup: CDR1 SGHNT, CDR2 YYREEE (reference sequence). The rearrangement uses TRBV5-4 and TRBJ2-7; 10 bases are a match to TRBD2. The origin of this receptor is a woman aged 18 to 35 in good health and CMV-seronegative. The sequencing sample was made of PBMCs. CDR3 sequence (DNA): TGTGCCAGCAGCTCGGCGAGCGGGAGGGCCAACGAGCAGTACTTC. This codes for CASSSASGRANEQYF.